The 27 T cell receptor beta chains below come from one sample, sequenced in a study of T-cell reconstitution after alpha-beta-depleted transplantation in children (dated by TCRdb to about 2016). The treatment or condition label corresponds to: allogeneic hematopoietic cell transplantation with graft depleted of TCRalphabeta T cells and CD19 B cells. Receptor amplification or capture employed PCR. Sequencing relied on an Illumina HiSeq 2500. Molecular barcoding was employed in the preparation of TCR libraries, with unique molecular identifiers being used to normalize TCRbeta repertoire quantification. Starting from the raw public reads, TCRdb applied fastp trimming at Q25, assembled clones with MiXCR and retained in-frame beta chains. When rows share a CDR3 protein, they turn into one entry using the most common DNA and genes. This sample has 400,000 to 450,000 distinct CDR3 sequences in its table, and 43% of those were observed once. Clones ranked in the top ten supply 27% of the sample.

Sequences were derived from PBMCs, sampled before TCRalphabeta/CD19-depleted stem cell transplant. These receptors all stem from a girl aged 2-9 years with aplastic anemia, due to receive a stem cell transplant.

The chain recombines TRBV21-1 with TRBJ1-2. TRBV21-1 is reported as a pseudogene. The CDR3 spans 14 residues. CDR3 in amino acids: CASSDAPTNYGYTF. The CDR3, as DNA: TGTGCCAGCAGCGACGCGCCTACTAACTATGGCTACACCTTC.

This rearrangement joins TRBV5-1 to TRBJ2-1; D gene uncertain. The germline V gene has CDR1 SGHRS and CDR2 YFSETQ. The CDR3 is 17 amino acids. V lost 0 bases to trimming and J lost 4 bases, with 17 bases between them. CDR3 DNA: TGCGCCAGCAGCTTGGCCTCGTTGGATGGACCTTACAATGAGCAGTTCTTC. Residues: CASSLASLDGPYNEQFF. The full variable domain, its missing parts supplied by reference TRBV5-1 and TRBJ2-1, is KAGVTQTPRYLIKTRGQQVTLSCSPISGHRSVSWYQQTPGQGLQFLFEYFSETQRNKGNFPGRFSGRQFSNSRSEMNVSTLELGDSALYLCASSLASLDGPYNEQFFGPGTRLTVL.

The chain carries TRBV10-3 and TRBJ2-5, with a tentative D call TRBD1 (5 bases). Trimming stripped 10 bases from V and 5 bases from J, with 20 bases between. This CDR3 spans 14 amino acids. Germline values: CDR1 ENHRY, CDR2 SYGVKD. The CDR3 region has the DNA TGTGCCACCAGGGTTACTGCCTCTAGTGAGACCCAGTACTTC. Amino acid sequence: CATRVTASSETQYF.

This clonotype has just a few counts. V and J are TRBV4-1 and TRBJ2-2, with D uncertain. Germline assignment: CDR1 MGHRA and CDR2 YSYEKL. V was shortened by 1 base and J by 6 bases, with 3 bases between the two germline ends. The CDR3 extends over 12 amino acids. CDR3 sequence: CASSQASGELFF. Here the CDR3 DNA reads TGCGCCAGCAGCCAAGCCTCCGGGGAGCTGTTTTTT.

This clonotype was picked up one time. The gene calls are TRBV24-1 and TRBJ2-1; possible D gene TRBD2, 6 bases. This CDR3 is 15 amino acids long. Between the trimmed V and J ends, which lost 3 bases and 4 bases, there was a span of 12 bases. The germline gives CDR1 KGHDR, CDR2 SFDVKD. The CDR3 here is CATSDGVADYNEQFF. CDR3 coding DNA: TGTGCCACCAGTGATGGGGTAGCGGATTACAATGAGCAGTTCTTC.

This clonotype was seen more than once but under ten times. The chain is built from TRBV5-1 and TRBJ2-3; TRBD2 matches at 13 bases. Germline CDR1 reads SGHRS; CDR2 reads YFSETQ. The CDR3 has 17 residues. V was clipped by 4 bases and J by 3 bases; unmatched bases: 8. The CDR3 bases are TGCGCCAGCAGCCCCCGGACTAGCGGGAGTAGGACAGATACGCAGTATTTT. Its translation: CASSPRTSGSRTDTQYF.

The chain has TRBV6-5 and TRBJ2-1, with 10 positions matching TRBD2. Germline loops: CDR1 MNHEY, CDR2 SVGAGI. The length of the CDR3 is 15 residues. V was clipped by 0 bases and J by 9 bases; unmatched bases: 5. The CDR3 DNA reads TGTGCCAGCAGTTACTCAGGGACTAGCGCCTTTGAGCAGTTCTTC. Residues: CASSYSGTSAFEQFF.

This clonotype came up a few times. This chain uses TRBV5-1 with TRBJ1-1, with 8 bases matching TRBD1. The V gene's germline CDR1 is SGHRS and CDR2 YFSETQ. The CDR3 is made up of 15 amino acids. The V segment lost 2 bases and the J segment 1 base; nucleotides outside the gene matches: 4. The CDR3 nucleotides are TGCGCCAGCAGCTTCCAGGGGGCCGGGAACACTGAAGCTTTCTTT. Amino acids: CASSFQGAGNTEAFF.

V usage is TRBV20-1 and J usage is TRBJ2-3; tentatively, D is TRBD1 (5 bases). Trimming removed 0 bases from V and 0 bases from J, with 16 bases in between. Germline CDR1 reads DFQATT; CDR2 reads SNEGSKA (reference sequence). The CDR3 extends over 17 amino acids. For the CDR3, the DNA is TGCAGTGCTAGAGAGGGGCAGATCCTACCTAGCACAGATACGCAGTATTTT. This encodes CSAREGQILPSTDTQYF.

The chain combines TRBV6-5 with TRBJ2-7; 9 nucleotides line up with TRBD1. The junction had 8 bases not matched to a gene; V was cut back by 1 base and J by 4 bases. The CDR3 is 16 amino acids. In germline, CDR1 is MNHEY, CDR2 SVGAGI. This CDR3 reads CASSYFGTGTIYEQYF. CDR3 coding DNA: TGTGCCAGCAGTTACTTTGGGACAGGGACTATATACGAGCAGTACTTC.

There are a few counts of this clonotype. The chain employs TRBV12-3 or TRBV12-4 and TRBJ2-7, with 8 bases identical to TRBD2. This CDR3 has 12 amino acids. The ends lost 0 bases at V and 12 bases at J; junction bases unmatched: 4. The CDR3 protein is CASSLAGGLAYF. CDR3 nucleotide sequence: TGTGCCAGCAGTTTAGCTGGAGGACTAGCGTACTTC.

The chain carries TRBV10-3 and TRBJ2-1; 9 bases align to TRBD2. The CDR3 has 15 amino acids. Germline loops: CDR1 ENHRY, CDR2 SYGVKD. Trimming cost V 9 bases and J 2 bases; bases outside gene matches: 8. The chain's CDR3 is CAIRAGGRAYNEQFF. As DNA, the CDR3 is TGTGCCATTAGAGCGGGAGGCCGTGCCTACAATGAGCAGTTCTTC.

The rearrangement joins TRBV29-1 to TRBJ1-1, with TRBD1 as a possible D gene (6 bases). The CDR3 contains 14 residues. Germline V gives CDR1 SQVTM, CDR2 ANQGSEA. CDR3 sequence (DNA): TGCACCCTCAGGACAGTTATGATGAACACTGAAGCTTTCTTT. This translates into CTLRTVMMNTEAFF.

This clonotype was picked up many times. V is TRBV12-3 or TRBV12-4 and J is TRBJ2-3; no clear D. This CDR3 contains 14 residues. The ends were cut back, 4 bases at V and 1 base at J, with 9 bases in the middle. The CDR3 DNA reads as TGTGCCAGCAGTTGCTCCTCATGCACAGATACGCAGTATTTT. Its protein product is CASSCSSCTDTQYF.

This clonotype was seen repeatedly, ten times or more. V gene TRBV27 combines with J gene TRBJ1-2, with D perhaps matching TRBD1 (5 bases). This CDR3 has 13 amino acids. V shed 2 bases and J shed 8 bases, with 12 bases lying between them. Germline CDR1 MNHEY, CDR2 SMNVEV (reference sequence). The CDR3 region has the DNA TGTGCCAGCAGTTTACGTTCAGGGAACGGCTACACCTTC. Encoded protein: CASSLRSGNGYTF.

This clonotype was seen more than once but under ten times. The chain carries TRBV20-1 and TRBJ1-1; 9 bases match TRBD1. Germline V gene sequence: CDR1 DFQATT, CDR2 SNEGSKA (reference sequence). Losses at the gene ends were 1 base for V and 1 base for J; bases not matched to a gene: 13. The CDR3 totals 18 residues. Written as DNA, the CDR3 is TGCAGTGCTAGAGGTCAGGGGACAGGGAAAGGTGAGAACACTGAAGCTTTCTTT. It encodes CSARGQGTGKGENTEAFF.

This clonotype came up a few times. CDR3 coding DNA: TGTGCCAGCAGTTTCGGCGGGGCCACAGATACGCAGTATTTT. Its protein is CASSFGGATDTQYF. The genes are TRBV27 and TRBJ2-3; a possible D gene is TRBD2 (6 bases). Looked up from germline, CDR1 is MNHEY and CDR2 is SMNVEV (reference sequence). The CDR3 spans 14 residues. V gave up 3 bases and J gave up 2 bases, with 9 bases separating them.

This clonotype was picked up a small number of times. The junction and the germline gene differ at one end; a read error may be behind it. The chain carries TRBV20-1 and TRBJ2-7, with TRBD1 matching 9 bases. CDR1 is DFQATT and CDR2 is SNEGSKA in the germline V gene (reference sequence). The CDR3 loop spans 12 amino acids. The CDR3 nucleotides are TGCAGTGCTAGAGAGAGGATCGGGACAGGGATCTTC. This gives the protein CSARERIGTGIF.

The chain is built from TRBV12-3 or TRBV12-4 and TRBJ2-2; 7 bases agree with TRBD1. V trimming: 5 bases; J trimming: 5 bases; junction bases outside the gene matches: 8. The length of the CDR3 is 15 residues. This chain's CDR3 is CASSPGTVKTGELFF. The CDR3 DNA reads as TGTGCCAGCAGTCCCGGGACAGTGAAGACCGGGGAGCTGTTTTTT.

The chain joins TRBV29-1 to TRBJ2-6; tentatively, D is TRBD1 or TRBD2 (5 bases each). The germline V and J ends were trimmed by 5 bases and 0 bases, with 8 bases remaining between them. Germline V gene sequence: CDR1 SQVTM, CDR2 ANQGSEA. CDR3 length: 14 residues. Here the CDR3 DNA reads TGCAGCGTTTACGGGACCTCTGGGGCCAACGTCCTGACTTTC. This encodes CSVYGTSGANVLTF.

The V and J genes are TRBV28 and TRBJ2-5; D gene uncertain. The CDR3 is made up of 12 amino acids. Trimming stripped 6 bases from V and 5 bases from J, with 10 bases between. The germline gives CDR1 MDHEN, CDR2 SYDVKM. The CDR3 DNA is TGTGCCAGCAGAAGGTCAGCTGAGACCCAGTACTTC. It yields the protein CASRRSAETQYF.

This clonotype was detected ten times or more. In nucleotides, the CDR3 is TGTGCCATCAGTGAGTCTAAAGGGACTAGGGGTGGAAATGAGCAGTTCTTC. Its translation is CAISESKGTRGGNEQFF. This chain joins TRBV10-3 and TRBJ2-1; 8 bases fit TRBD2. The CDR3 covers 17 residues. Trimming cost V 0 bases and J 7 bases; bases outside gene matches: 11. Germline CDR1 reads ENHRY; CDR2 reads SYGVKD.

This clonotype was counted a few times. The CDR3, as DNA: TGTGCCAGCAGTCAACAGGGTTGGTACACTGAAGCTTTCTTT. This gives the protein CASSQQGWYTEAFF. The V call is TRBV6-1, the J call TRBJ1-1; D is possibly TRBD1 (6 bases). The CDR3 has 14 amino acids. Trimming took off 5 bases at V and 3 bases at J, with 13 bases between the two ends. In germline, CDR1 is MNHNS, CDR2 SASEGT.

The V and J genes are TRBV6-1 and TRBJ1-1; 11 nucleotides match TRBD1. The CDR3 length is 16 residues. With V trimmed by 6 bases and J by 5 bases, 11 bases remained unmatched. Germline CDR1 and CDR2: MNHNS and SASEGT. The CDR3 sequence: CASSLLRDRGRTEAFF. The CDR3 DNA reads as TGTGCCAGCAGCCTTCTCAGGGACAGGGGGAGAACTGAAGCTTTCTTT.

This clonotype was seen just once. The chain has TRBV20-1 and TRBJ2-7, with TRBD2 matching over 7 bases. CDR3 size: 13 residues. The V gene end was trimmed by 3 bases and the J gene end by 3 bases; junction bases not matched to a gene: 5. CDR1 and CDR2 (germline): DFQATT, SNEGSKA (reference sequence). CDR3 sequence: CSARIAGYYEQYF. In DNA, the CDR3 is TGCAGTGCTAGGATAGCGGGTTACTACGAGCAGTACTTC.

This chain joins TRBV11-2 and TRBJ1-2; D perhaps matches TRBD1 (5 bases). Trimming left V 5 bases short and J 9 bases short, with 13 bases between. Germline V gene sequence: CDR1 SGHAT, CDR2 FQNNGV. The CDR3 extends over 12 amino acids. For the CDR3, the DNA is TGTGCCAGCAGCGCCGGGACGCTTAGCTACACCTTC. Residues: CASSAGTLSYTF.

The chain combines TRBV6-1 with TRBJ2-7; the match to TRBD1 covers 7 bases. CDR1 is MNHNS and CDR2 is SASEGT in the germline V gene. With V trimmed by 7 bases and J by 4 bases, 10 bases remained unmatched. There are 14 residues in the CDR3. CDR3 DNA: TGTGCCAGCAAAAGCCCCGGGACAGAGTACGAGCAGTACTTC. It specifies CASKSPGTEYEQYF.